The 10 T cell receptor beta chains below were found in one sample sequenced in a study of early T cells in non-severe SARS-CoV-2 infection. TCRdb independently ran MiXCR on the 5' RACE reads; one entry per CDR3 protein. Among 68,000 or so distinct CDR3 sequences, approximately 10% were seen once, and the ten largest hold about 6.4%. The specimen was whole blood. The source of these receptors is an adult who was a healthcare worker with PCR-confirmed SARS-CoV-2 infection or an uninfected control (not recorded which).

The sample holds a few counts of this clonotype. This may arise from a read error, as a much more abundant clone is one base away. The chain has TRBV12-3 or TRBV12-4 and TRBJ2-2; D is undetermined. The CDR3 consists of 11 residues. V was cut by 5 bases and J by 5 bases, with 3 bases left in between. CDR3 sequence: CASSVTGELFF. The CDR3 DNA is TGTGCCAGCAGTGTAACCGGGGAGCTGTTTTTT.

This clonotype was seen a few times. This chain connects TRBV28 to TRBJ1-4, with D perhaps matching TRBD1 (5 bases). Germline values: CDR1 MDHEN, CDR2 SYDVKM. V was trimmed by 7 bases and J by 8 bases, leaving 17 bases between them. The CDR3 extends over 14 amino acids. The CDR3 loop is CASIASGGREKLFF. Here the CDR3 DNA reads TGTGCCAGCATCGCCAGCGGGGGTAGAGAAAAACTGTTTTTT.

The V and J genes are TRBV12-3 or TRBV12-4 and TRBJ2-1; TRBD1 might be the D (5 bases). The CDR3 loop spans 15 amino acids. V dropped 11 bases and J dropped 3 bases, with 20 bases sitting between them. The CDR3 is CAPPVGLGRYNEQFF. Here the CDR3 DNA reads TGTGCCCCCCCCGTGGGGCTAGGTCGCTACAATGAGCAGTTCTTC.

This chain uses TRBV10-1 with TRBJ1-1; 9 positions match TRBD1. V was clipped by 3 bases and J by 6 bases; unmatched bases: 5. This CDR3 contains 14 residues. The germline gives CDR1 WNHNN, CDR2 SYGVQD (reference sequence). The CDR3 reads CASSEGTGTSEAFF. DNA of the CDR3: TGCGCCAGCAGTGAAGGGACAGGGACCTCTGAAGCTTTCTTT.

The rearrangement uses TRBV6-6 and TRBJ1-4; the D is unclear. Trimming took 6 bases from V and 9 from J, leaving 14 bases between them. The CDR3 spans 13 residues. Germline V gene sequence: CDR1 MNHNY, CDR2 SVGAGI (reference sequence). DNA for the CDR3: TGTGCCAGCAGCTACATGGTTGGGCAAAAACTGTTTTTT. This translates into CASSYMVGQKLFF.

This clonotype was seen many times. The chain is built from TRBV11-2 and TRBJ2-7; D is undetermined. Per the germline V gene, CDR1 is SGHAT and CDR2 is FQNNGV. The V and J ends lost 1 base and 4 bases respectively, with 8 bases between them. The CDR3 has 13 residues. The CDR3 DNA reads TGTGCCAGCAGCTTAGCGGCTGGGTACGAGCAGTACTTC. Protein sequence: CASSLAAGYEQYF. Using reference TRBV11-2 and TRBJ2-7 for the parts outside the CDR3, the full variable domain is EAGVAQSPRYKIIEKRQSVAFWCNPISGHATLYWYQQILGQGPKLLIQFQNNGVVDDSQLPKDRFSAERLKGVDSTLKIQPAKLEDSAVYLCASSLAAGYEQYFGPGTRLTVT.

CDR3 sequence reads: CASSPPQGMNTEAFF. CDR3 coding DNA: TGTGCCAGCAGTCCGCCCCAGGGTATGAACACTGAAGCTTTCTTT. The chain uses TRBV28 and TRBJ1-1, with D perhaps TRBD1 (5 bases). There are 15 residues in the CDR3. The V end lost 5 bases, the J end lost 0 bases, and 13 bases lay between the germline ends. Germline CDR1 is MDHEN and CDR2 is SYDVKM. The whole variable domain, remainder taken from reference TRBV28 and TRBJ1-1, is DVKVTQSSRYLVKRTGEKVFLECVQDMDHENMFWYRQDPGLGLRLIYFSYDVKMKEKGDIPEGYSVSREKKERFSLILESASTNQTSMYLCASSPPQGMNTEAFFGQGTRLTVV.

The J gene is TRBJ1-4, the V gene TRBV5-1; 9 bases fit TRBD1. V shed 3 bases and J 0 bases; nucleotides not matched to a gene: 3. Germline V lookup: CDR1 SGHRS, CDR2 YFSETQ. This CDR3 is 16 amino acids long. The CDR3 here is CASSSTGGTTNEKLFF. CDR3 coding DNA: TGCGCCAGCAGCTCGACAGGGGGGACAACTAATGAAAAACTGTTTTTT.

J is TRBJ2-3 and V is TRBV12-3 or TRBV12-4; 13 positions agree with TRBD2. There are 16 residues in the CDR3. V dropped 6 bases and J dropped 5; count of bases not matched to a gene: 8. CDR3 DNA: TGTGCCAGCAGGAAACTAGCGGGAGGGCCTAAAGATACGCAGTATTTT. Protein product: CASRKLAGGPKDTQYF.

The chain has TRBV9 and TRBJ2-7; D gene unclear. Germline CDR1 and CDR2: SGDLS and YYNGEE. Trimming shortened V by 2 bases and J by 1 base, and 10 bases separated the two germline ends. The CDR3 extends over 14 amino acids. CDR3 sequence: CASSVGPPSYEQYF. The CDR3 DNA sequence: TGTGCCAGCAGCGTCGGCCCGCCGTCCTACGAGCAGTACTTC.